This TCR beta chain was sequenced in a study of T-cell memory formation after mild COVID-19. TCRdb reprocessed the 5' RACE reads via MiXCR and lists one record per CDR3 protein. The sample contains about 260,000 distinct CDR3 sequences, around 8% of which appear only once. Germline V lookup: CDR1 LNHDA, CDR2 SQIVND (reference sequence). This CDR3 region has 14 residues. Trimming removed 8 bases at V and 0 bases at J, with 12 bases between. This TCR derives from a man aged 18-30 years who had mild COVID-19 (a few samples of this study predate the infection). Cell type and time point are not known. The chain combines TRBV19 with TRBJ2-3, with a weak D call TRBD1 (6 bases). The sequenced material came from PBMCs or a T cell subset sorted from them (not recorded which). For the CDR3, the DNA is TGTGCCAGTCGGACAGTTGGGAGCACAGATACGCAGTATTTT. This codes for CASRTVGSTDTQYF.